This is a list of T cell receptor beta chains from one sample in a study of OX40 agonist ivuxolimab in advanced cancers. Data came from immunoSEQ multiplex PCR; TCRdb stores just in-frame clones and leaves some out. The repertoire holds 65,000 to 75,000 clones, with less than 85% as singletons. This material consisted of CD4+ or CD8+ T cells sorted from blood, taken in a trial of the OX40 agonist ivuxolimab. The source is an adult with an advanced solid tumor such as melanoma, head and neck, liver or kidney cancer. CDR3s include the opening cysteine and the closing phenylalanine or tryptophan. The D gene is left open where the match is weak. Not every row has a clone size; where given, it reads once, few, many or a size class.

clone_size: .
j_call: TRBJ2-7
cdr3_length: 13
d_call: TRBD1
v_call: TRBV7-9
cdr3_nt: TGTGCCAGCAGCCCAGACAGGGGGCGCGAGCAGTACTTC
cdr3_aa: CASSPDRGREQYF

clone_size: .
j_call: TRBJ2-3
cdr3_length: 14
d_call: TRBD1
v_call: TRBV5-4
cdr3_nt: TGTGCCAGCAGCGCGGGACAGGGGGGTTATACGCAGTATTTT
cdr3_aa: CASSAGQGGYTQYF

clone_size: .
j_call: TRBJ1-2
cdr3_length: 16
d_call: .
v_call: TRBV28
cdr3_nt: TGTGCCAGCAGTCCCCTCTTGGGGGGCGCCATCTTAGGCTACACCTTC
cdr3_aa: CASSPLLGGAILGYTF

clone_size: .
j_call: TRBJ2-5
cdr3_length: 15
d_call: .
v_call: TRBV5-1
cdr3_nt: TGCGCCAGCAGCCGCCTGGGGGGCTCACAAGAGACCCAGTACTTC
cdr3_aa: CASSRLGGSQETQYF

clone_size: .
j_call: TRBJ1-5
cdr3_length: 15
d_call: .
v_call: TRBV6-5
cdr3_nt: TGTGCCAGCAGCCCGAGGGGGGCTAGCAATCAGCCCCAGCATTTT
cdr3_aa: CASSPRGASNQPQHF

clone_size: .
j_call: TRBJ1-1
cdr3_length: 14
d_call: .
v_call: TRBV2
cdr3_nt: TGTGCCAGCACCAAGTGGGGGGCCGGGGCTGAAGCTTTCTTT
cdr3_aa: CASTKWGAGAEAFF

clone_size: .
j_call: TRBJ1-1
cdr3_length: 15
d_call: TRBD1
v_call: TRBV6-1
cdr3_nt: TGTGCCAGCAGGGACCAGACAGGGTTAGGGAGTATTGCTTTCTTT
cdr3_aa: CASRDQTGLGSIAFF

clone_size: .
j_call: TRBJ1-6
cdr3_length: 14
d_call: TRBD1
v_call: TRBV10-3
cdr3_nt: TGTGCCATCAGGAACAGGGGTGACAATTCACCCCTCCACTTT
cdr3_aa: CAIRNRGDNSPLHF

clone_size: .
j_call: TRBJ1-1
cdr3_length: 13
d_call: .
v_call: TRBV28
cdr3_nt: TGTGCCAGCAGCCGTACCTGGAATCCTGAAGCTTTCTTT
cdr3_aa: CASSRTWNPEAFF

clone_size: .
j_call: TRBJ2-7
cdr3_length: 14
d_call: TRBD2
v_call: TRBV9
cdr3_nt: TGTGCCAGCAGCGTAGGGCGGGGGGGTTACGAGCAGTACTTC
cdr3_aa: CASSVGRGGYEQYF

clone_size: .
j_call: TRBJ1-4
cdr3_length: 13
d_call: .
v_call: TRBV2
cdr3_nt: TGTGCCAGCTTGGCCCTTGAGAATGAAAAACTGTTTTTT
cdr3_aa: CASLALENEKLFF

clone_size: .
j_call: TRBJ2-3
cdr3_length: 14
d_call: .
v_call: TRBV19
cdr3_nt: TGTGCCAGTAGCCTAGCGCAGAGCACAGATACGCAGTATTTT
cdr3_aa: CASSLAQSTDTQYF

clone_size: .
j_call: TRBJ1-2
cdr3_length: 17
d_call: TRBD1
v_call: TRBV10-2
cdr3_nt: TGCGCCAGCAGCGGGCAGGGGGCGCAGGCCCAACTCTATGGCTACACCTTC
cdr3_aa: CASSGQGAQAQLYGYTF

clone_size: .
j_call: TRBJ1-5
cdr3_length: 20
d_call: .
v_call: TRBV2
cdr3_nt: TGTGCCAGCAGTGAAGCGCTTCGGTTAGTCAGAGGCCCGGCAAATCAGCCCCAGCATTTT
cdr3_aa: CASSEALRLVRGPANQPQHF

clone_size: .
j_call: TRBJ2-2
cdr3_length: 16
d_call: TRBD1
v_call: TRBV6-6
cdr3_nt: TGTGCCAGCAAGGGGGGCGGGACAGGGAACACCGGGGAGCTGTTTTTT
cdr3_aa: CASKGGGTGNTGELFF

clone_size: .
j_call: TRBJ2-3
cdr3_length: 15
d_call: TRBD2
v_call: TRBV28
cdr3_nt: TGTGCCAGCAGACCCGGTGTAGCGGGGGCTAAAGGGCAGTATTTT
cdr3_aa: CASRPGVAGAKGQYF

clone_size: .
j_call: TRBJ2-3
cdr3_length: 15
d_call: .
v_call: TRBV30
cdr3_nt: TGTGCCTGGAGTGTATGGGGGGTTGGCACAGATACGCAGTATTTT
cdr3_aa: CAWSVWGVGTDTQYF

clone_size: .
j_call: TRBJ2-3
cdr3_length: 16
d_call: TRBD2
v_call: TRBV4-3
cdr3_nt: TGCGCCAGCAGCCAAGGAACCAGCGGGATAACAGATACGCAGTATTTT
cdr3_aa: CASSQGTSGITDTQYF

clone_size: .
j_call: TRBJ1-2
cdr3_length: 16
d_call: .
v_call: TRBV28
cdr3_nt: TGTGCCAGCAGTTCCTTCTATCTAACAGGGCCTCGGGACTACACCTTC
cdr3_aa: CASSSFYLTGPRDYTF

clone_size: .
j_call: TRBJ1-2
cdr3_length: 14
d_call: TRBD1
v_call: TRBV7-2
cdr3_nt: TGTGCCAGCAGCCTAGACAGGGGGCCTGGTGGCTACACCTTC
cdr3_aa: CASSLDRGPGGYTF

clone_size: .
j_call: TRBJ1-2
cdr3_length: 15
d_call: TRBD1
v_call: TRBV19
cdr3_nt: TGTGCCAGTAGTTTATCTGCAGGGGGCAACTATGGCTACACCTTC
cdr3_aa: CASSLSAGGNYGYTF

clone_size: once
j_call: TRBJ2-7
cdr3_length: 14
d_call: .
v_call: TRBV7-2
cdr3_nt: TGTGCCAGCAGCTTAGTAGACTCCACCTACGAGCAGTACTTC
cdr3_aa: CASSLVDSTYEQYF

clone_size: .
j_call: TRBJ2-5
cdr3_length: 17
d_call: TRBD2
v_call: TRBV5-1
cdr3_nt: TGCGCCAGCAGCTTGGGAGATCGGGCGGGAGCCCAAGAGACCCAGTACTTC
cdr3_aa: CASSLGDRAGAQETQYF

clone_size: .
j_call: TRBJ2-1
cdr3_length: 13
d_call: TRBD1
v_call: TRBV18
cdr3_nt: TGTGCCAGCTCACCCCAGGGGGCCCTTGAGCAGTTCTTC
cdr3_aa: CASSPQGALEQFF

clone_size: .
j_call: TRBJ2-7
cdr3_length: 15
d_call: TRBD2
v_call: TRBV4-1
cdr3_nt: TGCGCCAGCAGCCAAGGGGGGAGGGTTACCTACGAGCAGTACTTC
cdr3_aa: CASSQGGRVTYEQYF

clone_size: .
j_call: TRBJ2-2
cdr3_length: 17
d_call: TRBD2
v_call: TRBV4-1
cdr3_nt: TGCGCCAGCAGCCAAGGGGTAGCGGGATTGAACACCGGGGAGCTGTTTTTT
cdr3_aa: CASSQGVAGLNTGELFF

clone_size: .
j_call: TRBJ2-2
cdr3_length: 13
d_call: .
v_call: TRBV9
cdr3_nt: TGTGCCAGCAGCGCTCAGGGGACCGGGGAGCTGTTTTTT
cdr3_aa: CASSAQGTGELFF

clone_size: .
j_call: TRBJ2-1
cdr3_length: 14
d_call: .
v_call: TRBV7-9
cdr3_nt: TGTGCCACCCCGGGGCCAGGGACCTACAATGAGCAGTTCTTC
cdr3_aa: CATPGPGTYNEQFF

clone_size: .
j_call: TRBJ2-7
cdr3_length: 13
d_call: .
v_call: TRBV19
cdr3_nt: TGTGCCAGTAGTATTCAAGGGTTTTACGAGCAGTACTTC
cdr3_aa: CASSIQGFYEQYF

clone_size: .
j_call: TRBJ2-7
cdr3_length: 14
d_call: .
v_call: TRBV11-3
cdr3_nt: TGTGCCAGCAGCCCTTGGACAGCTACCTACGAGCAGTACTTC
cdr3_aa: CASSPWTATYEQYF

clone_size: .
j_call: TRBJ1-5
cdr3_length: 13
d_call: .
v_call: TRBV11-1
cdr3_nt: TGTGCCAGCAGCTTTACGGAGGATCAGCCCCAGCATTTT
cdr3_aa: CASSFTEDQPQHF

clone_size: once
j_call: TRBJ2-3
cdr3_length: 11
d_call: TRBD1
v_call: TRBV10-1
cdr3_nt: TGCGCCAGCAGTGGGGACAGTTCAGGGTATTTT
cdr3_aa: CASSGDSSGYF

clone_size: .
j_call: TRBJ1-1
cdr3_length: 13
d_call: .
v_call: TRBV7-9
cdr3_nt: TGTGCCAGCAGCTATATATTGGGCACTGAAGCTTTCTTT
cdr3_aa: CASSYILGTEAFF

clone_size: .
j_call: TRBJ2-7
cdr3_length: 13
d_call: .
v_call: TRBV11-3
cdr3_nt: TGTGCCAGCAGCCCGGACAGAACCTACGAGCAGTACTTC
cdr3_aa: CASSPDRTYEQYF

clone_size: .
j_call: TRBJ2-7
cdr3_length: 11
d_call: TRBD1
v_call: TRBV30
cdr3_nt: TGTGCCTGGAGTGCTCCGACAGGGGGTAACTTC
cdr3_aa: CAWSAPTGGNF

clone_size: .
j_call: TRBJ2-1
cdr3_length: 15
d_call: .
v_call: TRBV6-4
cdr3_nt: TGTGCCAGCAGTTTAACCTTAGGCTCCTACAATGAGCAGTTCTTC
cdr3_aa: CASSLTLGSYNEQFF

clone_size: .
j_call: TRBJ1-6
cdr3_length: 15
d_call: TRBD1
v_call: TRBV30
cdr3_nt: TGTGCCTGGAGCCCCAGGGGGAGGGGTAATTCACCCCTCCACTTT
cdr3_aa: CAWSPRGRGNSPLHF

clone_size: .
j_call: TRBJ2-7
cdr3_length: 12
d_call: TRBD1
v_call: TRBV10-3
cdr3_nt: TGTGCCATCAGTGGAACAGGGGACGAGCAGTACTTC
cdr3_aa: CAISGTGDEQYF

clone_size: .
j_call: TRBJ1-2
cdr3_length: 12
d_call: .
v_call: TRBV6-6
cdr3_nt: TGTGCCAGCAGACTCCAAGACTATGGCTACACCTTC
cdr3_aa: CASRLQDYGYTF

clone_size: .
j_call: TRBJ2-1
cdr3_length: 15
d_call: .
v_call: TRBV5-1
cdr3_nt: TGCGCCAGCAGCTTGGATGCGACGGCCTTAAATGAGCAGTTCTTC
cdr3_aa: CASSLDATALNEQFF